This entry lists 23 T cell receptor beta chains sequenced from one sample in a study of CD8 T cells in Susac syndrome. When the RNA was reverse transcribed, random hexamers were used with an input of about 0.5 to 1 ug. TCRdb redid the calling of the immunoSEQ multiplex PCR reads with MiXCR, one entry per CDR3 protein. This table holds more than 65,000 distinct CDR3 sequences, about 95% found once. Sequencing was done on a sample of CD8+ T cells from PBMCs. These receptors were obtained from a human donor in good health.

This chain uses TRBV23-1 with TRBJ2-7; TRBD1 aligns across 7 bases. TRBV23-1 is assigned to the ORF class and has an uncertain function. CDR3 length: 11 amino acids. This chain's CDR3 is CVRDRAYEQYV. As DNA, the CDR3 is TGCGTTAGGGACAGAGCCTACGAGCAGTACGTC.

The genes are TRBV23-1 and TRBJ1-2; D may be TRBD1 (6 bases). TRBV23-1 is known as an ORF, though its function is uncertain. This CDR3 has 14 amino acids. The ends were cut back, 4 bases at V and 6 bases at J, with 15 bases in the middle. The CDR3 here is CASSRQNRDHGYTF. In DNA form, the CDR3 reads TGCGCCAGCAGTCGGCAAAACAGGGACCATGGCTACACCTTC.

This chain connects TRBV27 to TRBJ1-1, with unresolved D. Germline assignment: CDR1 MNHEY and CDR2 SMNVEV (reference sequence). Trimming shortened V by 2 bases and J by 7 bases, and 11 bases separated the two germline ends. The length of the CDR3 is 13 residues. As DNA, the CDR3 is TGTGCCAGCAGTTTACAGGTGGGCGGTGAAGCTTTCTTT. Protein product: CASSLQVGGEAFF.

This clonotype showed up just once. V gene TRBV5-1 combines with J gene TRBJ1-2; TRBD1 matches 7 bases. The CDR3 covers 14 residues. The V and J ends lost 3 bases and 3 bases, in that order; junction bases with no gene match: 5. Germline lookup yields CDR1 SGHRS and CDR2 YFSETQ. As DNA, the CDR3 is TGCGCCAGCAGCTGGACAGGATCCGACTATGGCTACACCTTC. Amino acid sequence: CASSWTGSDYGYTF.

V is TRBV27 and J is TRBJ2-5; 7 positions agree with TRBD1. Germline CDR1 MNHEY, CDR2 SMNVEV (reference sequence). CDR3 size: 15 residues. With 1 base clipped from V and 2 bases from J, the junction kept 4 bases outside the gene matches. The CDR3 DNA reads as TGTGCCAGCAGTTTATTTGGGACAGCTCAAGAGACCCAGTACTTC. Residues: CASSLFGTAQETQYF.

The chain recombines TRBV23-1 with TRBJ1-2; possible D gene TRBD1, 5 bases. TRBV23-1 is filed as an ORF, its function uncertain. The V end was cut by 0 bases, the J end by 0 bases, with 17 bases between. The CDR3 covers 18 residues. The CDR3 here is CASSQSRPGRIANYGYTF. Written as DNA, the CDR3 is TGCGCCAGCAGTCAATCCCGTCCGGGACGGATAGCTAACTATGGCTACACCTTC.

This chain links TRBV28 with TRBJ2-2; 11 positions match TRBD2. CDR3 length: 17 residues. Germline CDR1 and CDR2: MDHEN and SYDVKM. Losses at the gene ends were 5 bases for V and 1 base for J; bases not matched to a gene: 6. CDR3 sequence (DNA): TGTGCCAGCAGTCGGACTAGCGGGTGGAAGAACACCGGGGAGCTGTTTTTT. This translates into CASSRTSGWKNTGELFF.

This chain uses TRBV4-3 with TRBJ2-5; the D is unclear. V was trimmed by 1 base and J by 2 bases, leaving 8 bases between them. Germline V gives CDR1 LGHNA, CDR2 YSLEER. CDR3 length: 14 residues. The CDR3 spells CASSQVGSQETQYF. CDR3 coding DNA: TGCGCCAGCAGCCAAGTGGGGTCTCAAGAGACCCAGTACTTC.

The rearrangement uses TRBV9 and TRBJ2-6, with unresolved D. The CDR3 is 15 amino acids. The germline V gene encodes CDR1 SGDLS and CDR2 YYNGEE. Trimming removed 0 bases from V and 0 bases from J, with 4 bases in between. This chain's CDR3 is CASSVGDSGANVLTF. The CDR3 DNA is TGTGCCAGCAGCGTAGGAGACTCTGGGGCCAACGTCCTGACTTTC.

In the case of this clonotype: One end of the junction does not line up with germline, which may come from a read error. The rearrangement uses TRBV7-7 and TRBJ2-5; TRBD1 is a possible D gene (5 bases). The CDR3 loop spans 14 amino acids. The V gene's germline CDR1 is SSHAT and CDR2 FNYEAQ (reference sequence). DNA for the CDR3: TGTGCTAGCAGCTTAGGGCCCTGGGGCGAGACCCAGTACTTC. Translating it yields CASSLGPWGETQYF.

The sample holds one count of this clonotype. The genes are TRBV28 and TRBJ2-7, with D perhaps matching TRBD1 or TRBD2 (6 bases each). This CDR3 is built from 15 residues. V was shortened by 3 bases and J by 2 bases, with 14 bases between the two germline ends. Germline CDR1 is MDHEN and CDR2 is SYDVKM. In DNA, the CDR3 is TGTGCCAGCAGTTTTGGACGGGGGCCTGCCTACGAGCAGTACTTC. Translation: CASSFGRGPAYEQYF.

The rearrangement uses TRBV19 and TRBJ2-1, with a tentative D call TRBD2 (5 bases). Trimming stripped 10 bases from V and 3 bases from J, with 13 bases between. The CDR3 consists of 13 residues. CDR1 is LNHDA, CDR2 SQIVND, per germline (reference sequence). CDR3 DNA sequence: TGTGCCACCCACGGGGTGATCTACAATGAGCAGTTCTTC. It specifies CATHGVIYNEQFF.

In DNA form, the CDR3 reads TGTGCCAGCAGCTCCGGGCGGGGCGGTACTGAAGCTTTCTTT. Amino acids: CASSSGRGGTEAFF. The rearrangement uses TRBV11-1 and TRBJ1-1; D is perhaps TRBD1 (5 bases). This CDR3 contains 14 residues. V gave up 4 bases and J gave up 5 bases, with 14 bases separating them. CDR1 is SGHAT and CDR2 is FQDESV in the germline V gene (reference sequence).

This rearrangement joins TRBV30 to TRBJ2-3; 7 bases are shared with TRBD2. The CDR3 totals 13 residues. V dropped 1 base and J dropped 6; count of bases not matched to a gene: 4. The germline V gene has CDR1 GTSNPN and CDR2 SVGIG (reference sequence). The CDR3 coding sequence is TGTGCCTGGAGTGAGTGGGGAGGGGATACGCAGTATTTT. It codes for CAWSEWGGDTQYF. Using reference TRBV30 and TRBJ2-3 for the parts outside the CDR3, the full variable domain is SQTIHQWPATLVQPVGSPLSLECTVEGTSNPNLYWYRQAAGRGLQLLFYSVGIGQISSEVPQNLSASRPQDRQFILSSKKLLLSDSGFYLCAWSEWGGDTQYFGPGTRLTVL.

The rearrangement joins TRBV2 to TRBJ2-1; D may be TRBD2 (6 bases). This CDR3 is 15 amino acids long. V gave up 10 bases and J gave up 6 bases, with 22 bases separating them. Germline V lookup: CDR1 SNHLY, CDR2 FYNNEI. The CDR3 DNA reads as TGTGCCATTACGTCGGGACTGCTGATTTCCAATGAGCAGTTCTTC. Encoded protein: CAITSGLLISNEQFF.

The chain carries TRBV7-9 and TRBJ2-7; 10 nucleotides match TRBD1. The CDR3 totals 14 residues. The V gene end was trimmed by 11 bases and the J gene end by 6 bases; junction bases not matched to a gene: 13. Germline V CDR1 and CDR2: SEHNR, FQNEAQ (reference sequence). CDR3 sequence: CAFPGGQGRGEQYV. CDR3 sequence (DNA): TGTGCCTTCCCAGGGGGACAGGGGAGAGGCGAGCAGTACGTC.

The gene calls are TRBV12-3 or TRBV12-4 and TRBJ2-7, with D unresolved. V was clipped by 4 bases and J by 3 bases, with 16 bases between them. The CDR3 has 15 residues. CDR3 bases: TGTGCCAGCAGTTCAGCGTCGGGCGTGAGCTACGAGCAGTACTTC. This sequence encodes CASSSASGVSYEQYF.

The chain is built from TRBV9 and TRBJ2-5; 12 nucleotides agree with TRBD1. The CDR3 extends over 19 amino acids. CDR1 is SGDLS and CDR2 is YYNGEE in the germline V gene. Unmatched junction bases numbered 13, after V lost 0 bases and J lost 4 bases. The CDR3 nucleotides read TGTGCCAGCAGCGTAGAGGCGGGGACAGGGGGCGAGGGGCCAGAGACCCAGTACTTC. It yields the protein CASSVEAGTGGEGPETQYF.

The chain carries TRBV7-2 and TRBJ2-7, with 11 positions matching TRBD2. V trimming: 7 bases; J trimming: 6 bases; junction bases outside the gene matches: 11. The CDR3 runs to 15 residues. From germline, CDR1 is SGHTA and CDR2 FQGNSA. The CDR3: CASTETGLAVVEQYF. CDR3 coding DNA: TGTGCCAGCACCGAAACGGGACTAGCGGTGGTCGAGCAGTACTTC.

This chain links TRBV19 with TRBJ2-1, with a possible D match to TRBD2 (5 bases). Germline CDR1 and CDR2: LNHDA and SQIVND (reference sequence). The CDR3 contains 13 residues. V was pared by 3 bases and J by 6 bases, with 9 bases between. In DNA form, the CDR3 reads TGTGCCAGTAGTATCAGACTAATCAATGAGCAGTTCTTC. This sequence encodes CASSIRLINEQFF.

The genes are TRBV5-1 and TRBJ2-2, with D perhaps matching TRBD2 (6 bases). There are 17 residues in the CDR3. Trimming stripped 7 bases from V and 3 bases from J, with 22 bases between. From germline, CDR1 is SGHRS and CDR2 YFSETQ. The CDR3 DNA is TGCGCCAGCGGTGACGTGGTTGGAGGGGTTTACACCGGGGAGCTGTTTTTT. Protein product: CASGDVVGGVYTGELFF.

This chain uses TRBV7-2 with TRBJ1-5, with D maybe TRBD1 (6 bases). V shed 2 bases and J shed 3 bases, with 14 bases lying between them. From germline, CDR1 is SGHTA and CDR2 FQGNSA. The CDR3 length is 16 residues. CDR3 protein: CASSLTGHQPNQPQHF. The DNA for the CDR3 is TGTGCCAGCAGCTTAACGGGACACCAACCCAATCAGCCCCAGCATTTT.

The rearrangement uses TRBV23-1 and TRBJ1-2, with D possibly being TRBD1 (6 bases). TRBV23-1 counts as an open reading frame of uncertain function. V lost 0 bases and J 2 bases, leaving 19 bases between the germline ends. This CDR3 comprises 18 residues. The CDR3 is CASSQSHTWGRANYGYTF. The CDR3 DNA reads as TGCGCCAGCAGTCAATCTCACACCTGGGGGCGTGCGAACTATGGCTACACCTTC.